This entry concerns a single T cell receptor (beta chain). What it binds is unknown. V shed 1 base and J shed 5 bases, with 8 bases lying between them. Germline V gene data show CDR1 as SGDLS and CDR2 as YYNGEE. The CDR3 sequence is 13 residues long. The data were obtained in a study of Graves' ophthalmopathy and Graves' hyperthyroidism. Study-level results: Most expanded thyroid clonotypes above 0.001 frequency also appeared in blood.

Diagnosis was based on clinical symptoms, serum thyroxine, TRAb, thyroid ultrasound and orbital computed tomography. The source of the PBMCs was less than 12 ml of fresh peripheral blood. Using RNA transcripts, the TCR beta CDR3 regions were amplified. HTBI-primed RT-PCR formed the first round, and a multiplex PCR formed the second. Each CDR3 protein is one row after TCRdb ran MiXCR on the multiplex PCR reads. The table lists hundreds of thousands of distinct CDR3 sequences, about 40% of them singletons. The clonotype originates from an adult man with Graves' ophthalmopathy. The V and J genes are TRBV9 and TRBJ2-3; D uncertain. Material for sequencing was peripheral blood. The CDR3 DNA is TGTGCCAGCAGCGTAAGCCCCCAAGATACGCAGTATTTT. It translates to CASSVSPQDTQYF.